These 4 T cell receptor beta chains came from one sample sequenced in a study of T cell repertoires in cytomegalovirus infection. TCRdb passed the reads through MiXCR, listing each CDR3 protein once. This sample yields 250,000 or so distinct CDR3 sequences, of which approximately 17% are seen a single time; approximately 51% belongs to the top ten. Material for sequencing was CD8+ T cells from PBMCs. The source of these receptors is a human donor in good health (CMV status not recorded). Some clones in this sample may be carry-over from other donors' samples.

The CDR3 spells CSAEDRGHAKNIQYF. The CDR3 bases are TGCAGTGCTGAGGACAGGGGGCACGCCAAAAACATTCAGTACTTC. The chain joins TRBV20-1 to TRBJ2-4, with TRBD1 identical over 11 bases. Germline CDR1 DFQATT, CDR2 SNEGSKA (reference sequence). The CDR3 is 15 residues long. The ends lost 5 bases at V and 1 base at J; junction bases unmatched: 4.

The rearrangement joins TRBV29-1 to TRBJ2-7, with a tentative D call TRBD2 (6 bases). The germline V gene has CDR1 SQVTM and CDR2 ANQGSEA. This CDR3 has 17 amino acids. V dropped 0 bases and J dropped 4 bases, with 22 bases sitting between them. In nucleotides, the CDR3 is TGCAGCGTTGAAGATCCGGAGGGTGGGACGGGCCCATACGAGCAGTACTTC. As protein: CSVEDPEGGTGPYEQYF.

This clonotype turned up a few times. As DNA, the CDR3 is TGTGCCAGCAGCCGTTGGGGGACAGCCGACTATGGCTACACCTTC. It translates to CASSRWGTADYGYTF. The V and J genes are TRBV5-5 and TRBJ1-2; the match to TRBD1 covers 7 bases. Trimming cost V 4 bases and J 3 bases; bases outside gene matches: 9. This CDR3 is 15 amino acids long. Germline V gene data show CDR1 as SGHKS and CDR2 as YYEKEE (reference sequence).

This clonotype came up many times. This chain uses TRBV12-3 or TRBV12-4 with TRBJ1-6; unclear D gene. Trimming shortened V by 6 bases and J by 7 bases, and 19 bases separated the two germline ends. CDR3 length equals 16 residues. The CDR3 DNA reads as TGTGCCAGCAGCTCCGGGTGGGCGGAACCAAATTCACCCCTCCACTTT. Protein: CASSSGWAEPNSPLHF.